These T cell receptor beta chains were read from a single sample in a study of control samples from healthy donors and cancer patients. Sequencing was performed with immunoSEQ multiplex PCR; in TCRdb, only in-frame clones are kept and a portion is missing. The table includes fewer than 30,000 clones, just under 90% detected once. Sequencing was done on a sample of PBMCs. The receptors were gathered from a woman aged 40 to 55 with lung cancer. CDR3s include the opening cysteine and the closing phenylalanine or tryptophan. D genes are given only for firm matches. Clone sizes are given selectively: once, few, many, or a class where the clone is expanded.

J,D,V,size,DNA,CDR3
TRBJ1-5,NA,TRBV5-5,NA,TGTGCCAGCAGCTCGGGCAATCAGCCCCAGCATTTT,CASSSGNQPQHF
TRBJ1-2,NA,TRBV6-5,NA,TGTGCCAGCAGTAGACGCGCCTTGAACTATGGCTACACCTTC,CASSRRALNYGYTF
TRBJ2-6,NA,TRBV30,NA,TGTGCCTGGAGTGTTCACGAGGTATCTGGGGCCAACGTCCTGACTTTC,CAWSVHEVSGANVLTF
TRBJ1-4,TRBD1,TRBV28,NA,TGTGCCAGCAGTTTGGGGACAGGGTATGAAAAACTGTTTTTT,CASSLGTGYEKLFF
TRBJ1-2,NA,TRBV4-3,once,TGCGCCAGCAGCCAAGAATCCCCGGGAAACTATGGCTACACCTTC,CASSQESPGNYGYTF
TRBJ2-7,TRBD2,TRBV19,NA,TGTGCCAGTACCTTAGGCCCCGGGGGGAGAAGGCAGTACTTC,CASTLGPGGRRQYF
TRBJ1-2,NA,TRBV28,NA,TGTGCCAGCAGTCCCGGGGGCCTCTATGGCTACACCTTC,CASSPGGLYGYTF
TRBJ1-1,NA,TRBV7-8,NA,TGTGCCAGCAGCTGGGCAAGGGTTCCGAACACTGAAGCTTTCTTT,CASSWARVPNTEAFF
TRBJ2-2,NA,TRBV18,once,TGTGCCAGCTCACAGGACTTGGGGAACACCGGGGAGCTGTTTTTT,CASSQDLGNTGELFF
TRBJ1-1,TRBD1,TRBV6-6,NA,TGTGCCAGCAGTTACTCTTTACAGGGGCCTGAAGCTTTCTTT,CASSYSLQGPEAFF
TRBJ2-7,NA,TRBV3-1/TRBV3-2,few,TGTGCCAGCAGCCAAGGCGAGGCGGGGCTGCCCTACGAGCAGTACTTC,CASSQGEAGLPYEQYF
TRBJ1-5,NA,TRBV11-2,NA,TGTGCCAGCAGCTTGGGTCGGGGGGGCAATCAGCCCCAGCATTTT,CASSLGRGGNQPQHF
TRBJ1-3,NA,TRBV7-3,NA,TGTGCCAGCAGCTTAACAGGCGGGAGCTCTGGAAACACCATATATTTT,CASSLTGGSSGNTIYF
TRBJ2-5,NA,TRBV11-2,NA,TGTGCCAGCAGCTCGCTACTAGCTCATCAAGAGACCCAGTACTTC,CASSSLLAHQETQYF
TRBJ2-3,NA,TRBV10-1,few,TGCGCCAGCAGCGGGCAGTTCTCAGATACGCAGTATTTT,CASSGQFSDTQYF
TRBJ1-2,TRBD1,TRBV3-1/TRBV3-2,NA,TGTGCCAGCAGCCAGGACAGGTTTAACTATGGCTACACCTTC,CASSQDRFNYGYTF
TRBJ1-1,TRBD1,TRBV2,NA,TGTGCCAGCAGGGCAACCTCAACAGGGGGCGGCAACACTGAAGCTTTCTTT,CASRATSTGGGNTEAFF
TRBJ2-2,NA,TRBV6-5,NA,TGTGCCAGCAGTTCCCCGTTGGCACGGTCGACCGGGGAGCTGTTTTTT,CASSSPLARSTGELFF
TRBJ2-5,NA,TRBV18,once,TGTGCCAGCTCACCACCTACTTTCGAGACCCAGTACTTC,CASSPPTFETQYF
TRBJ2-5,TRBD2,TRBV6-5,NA,TGTGCCAGCAGTTACTCGGCCAGCGGGAGCAGAGAGACCCAGTACTTC,CASSYSASGSRETQYF
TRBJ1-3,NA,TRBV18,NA,TGTGCCAGCTCACCACCGGAGGGGTATGGAGGAAACACCATATATTTT,CASSPPEGYGGNTIYF
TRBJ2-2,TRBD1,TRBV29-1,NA,TGCAGCGTTGGACAGGGAACGAACACCGGGGAGCTGTTTTTT,CSVGQGTNTGELFF
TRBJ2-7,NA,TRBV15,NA,TGTGCCACCAGCAGAGATGTAGGGGACGAGCAGTACTTC,CATSRDVGDEQYF
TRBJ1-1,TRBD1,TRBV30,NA,TGTGCCTGTCCGGCCGGGACAGGGGGCGGGAAGACTGAAGCTTTCTTT,CACPAGTGGGKTEAFF
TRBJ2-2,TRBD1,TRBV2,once,TGTGCCAGCACCGGGACAGGGAACACCGGGGAGCTGTTTTTT,CASTGTGNTGELFF
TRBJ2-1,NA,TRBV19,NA,TGTGCCAGTAGTATAGACTACTCCTACAATGAGCAGTTCTTC,CASSIDYSYNEQFF
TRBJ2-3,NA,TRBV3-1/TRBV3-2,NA,TGTGCCAGCAGCCAAGGACCTAGAGGGGGGACAGATACGCAGTATTTT,CASSQGPRGGTDTQYF
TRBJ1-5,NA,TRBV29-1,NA,TGCAGCGTTGGTGAGATGGGGCCCCAGCATTTT,CSVGEMGPQHF
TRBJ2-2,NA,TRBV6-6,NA,TGTGCCAGCAGCCCCAGGTCCGGGGAGCTGTTTTTT,CASSPRSGELFF
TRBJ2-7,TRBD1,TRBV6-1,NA,TGTGCCAGCAGTGAGGGGGACAGCTCCTACGAGCAGTACTTC,CASSEGDSSYEQYF
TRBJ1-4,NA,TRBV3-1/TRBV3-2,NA,TGTGCCAGCAGCTCCGGGACACACATTGAAAAACTGTTTTTT,CASSSGTHIEKLFF
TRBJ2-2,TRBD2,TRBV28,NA,TGTGCCAGCGAGACGTCTAGCGGGGGGGCCCCCGGGGAGCTGTTTTTT,CASETSSGGAPGELFF
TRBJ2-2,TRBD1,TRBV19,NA,TGTGCCGCCGCCGGGACAGGGAACACCGGGGAGCTGTTTTTT,CAAAGTGNTGELFF
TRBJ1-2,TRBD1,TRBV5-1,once,TGCGCCAGCAGCTTTACAGGGGAGAACTATGGCTACACCTTC,CASSFTGENYGYTF
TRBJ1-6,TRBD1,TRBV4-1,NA,TGCGCCAGCAGCCACCCCGTCCGGGACAGGGAATCACCCCTCCACTTT,CASSHPVRDRESPLHF
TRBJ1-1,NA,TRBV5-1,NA,TGCGCCAGCAGCTCGACCCCAGGGAACACTGAAGCTTTCTTT,CASSSTPGNTEAFF
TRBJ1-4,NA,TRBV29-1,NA,TGCAGCGTTGAAACGGTAGAAAAACTGTTTTTT,CSVETVEKLFF
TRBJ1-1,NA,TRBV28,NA,TGTGCCAGCATAGCCGGGACGGCGAACACTGAAGCTTTCTTT,CASIAGTANTEAFF
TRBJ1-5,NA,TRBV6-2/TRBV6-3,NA,TGTGCCAGCAGCGACCCCAATCAGCCCCAGCATTTT,CASSDPNQPQHF
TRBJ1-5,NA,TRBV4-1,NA,TGCGCCAGCAGCCAAGTGGTGGTGGGCAATCAGCCCCAGCATTTT,CASSQVVVGNQPQHF
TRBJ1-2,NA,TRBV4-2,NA,TGTGCCAGCAGCCCAACGACAGAGGGCTATGGCTACACCTTC,CASSPTTEGYGYTF
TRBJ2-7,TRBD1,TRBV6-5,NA,TGTGCCAGCAGCTGGGACAGAAATGACTACGAGCAGTACTTC,CASSWDRNDYEQYF
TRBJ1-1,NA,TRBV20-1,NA,TGCAGTGCTAGCCCCGACACTGAAGCTTTCTTT,CSASPDTEAFF
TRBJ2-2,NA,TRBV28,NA,TGTGCCAGCATCTCCTCCGCAGCAGGGCGAACCGGGGAGCTGTTTTTT,CASISSAAGRTGELFF
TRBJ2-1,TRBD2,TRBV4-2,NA,TGTGCCAGCAGCCAAGATGGGACTAGCGGGTACAATGAGCAGTTCTTC,CASSQDGTSGYNEQFF
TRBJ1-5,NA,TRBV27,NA,TGTGCCAGCAGTCCCACCGGGTGGGGAAATCAGCCCCAGCATTTT,CASSPTGWGNQPQHF
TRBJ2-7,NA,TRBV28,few,TGTGCCAGCAGGTCTGCAGGGGGGAAATACGAGCAGTACTTC,CASRSAGGKYEQYF
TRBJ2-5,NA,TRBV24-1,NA,TGTGCCACCAGCGATACGCAAGAGACCCAGTACTTC,CATSDTQETQYF
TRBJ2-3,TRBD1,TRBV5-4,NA,TGTGCCAGCAGCTTGGAGGGACAGGGCACAGATACGCAGTATTTT,CASSLEGQGTDTQYF
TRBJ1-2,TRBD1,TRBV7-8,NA,TGTGCCAGCAGCTTTAAGGGGGGACAGGGGGCCTACACCTTC,CASSFKGGQGAYTF
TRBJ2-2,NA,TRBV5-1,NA,TGCGCCAGCAGCGACGGACTGCAGGCGGCTGGGACCGGGGAGCTGTTTTTT,CASSDGLQAAGTGELFF
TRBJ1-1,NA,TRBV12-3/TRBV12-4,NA,TGTGCCAGCAGCCCCGCGCAGGGTACTGAAGCTTTCTTT,CASSPAQGTEAFF
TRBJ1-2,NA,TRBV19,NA,TGTGCCAGTCTTACAGGGTTAGATGGCTACACCTTC,CASLTGLDGYTF
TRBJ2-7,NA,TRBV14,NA,TGTGCCAGCAGCGAGGGTATAGGGTACGAGCAGTACTTC,CASSEGIGYEQYF
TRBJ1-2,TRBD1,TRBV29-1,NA,TGCAGCGTCGGCAGGACAGGGGGACGTGGCTACACCTTC,CSVGRTGGRGYTF